Listed here are 14 T cell receptor beta chains from one sample, sequenced in a study of tumor-infiltrating lymphocytes in primary liver carcinoma. From 450 to 600 ng total RNA, TCR beta cDNA was generated with a primer in the constant region. Employing slightly modified ARM-PCR, three nested multiplex PCR rounds were run, and these gave rise to the TCR beta libraries. In the first two PCR rounds, TRBV1-TRBV30 forward primers were paired with a C-beta reverse primer, and each round lasted roughly 10 cycles. A single record per CDR3 protein comes from TCRdb applying MiXCR to the multiplex PCR reads. The profile shows hundreds of thousands of distinct CDR3 sequences, 65% of them singletons. The source of the blood RNA was unsorted whole blood, and germline DNA was extracted as well. Sequencing input: peripheral blood. All receptors derive from a man aged 40-49 years with primary liver carcinoma and hepatitis B virus infection.

This clonotype was found many times. The chain links TRBV6-1 to TRBJ1-2; 9 positions match TRBD1. The CDR3 loop spans 12 amino acids. Trimming removed 6 bases from V and 13 bases from J; junction bases left unmatched: 9. In germline, CDR1 is MNHNS, CDR2 SASEGT. The CDR3 DNA sequence: TGTGCCAGCAGCCCCGACAGGGGGACTCGCACCTTC. Protein product: CASSPDRGTRTF.

This CDR3 is CSAREWQDYGYTF. As DNA, the CDR3 is TGCAGTGCTAGAGAATGGCAGGACTATGGCTACACCTTC. The gene calls are TRBV20-1 and TRBJ1-2; D is unclear. Deletions cut 0 bases from V and 3 bases from J, with 8 bases between. Germline-derived CDR1 and CDR2 are DFQATT and SNEGSKA (reference sequence). This CDR3 is 13 amino acids long.

In regard to this clonotype: A read error may account for a junction end that differs from germline. The genes are TRBV11-1 and TRBJ2-3; D gene uncertain. Germline CDR1 is SGHAT and CDR2 is FQDESV (reference sequence). This CDR3 is 13 amino acids long. The CDR3 loop is CARSLAVSDTQYF. The CDR3 DNA reads TGTGCCAGGAGCTTAGCAGTCTCCGATACGCAGTATTTT.

Regarding this clonotype: A read error may explain this, as a much larger clone is one base away. This chain uses TRBV6-2 or TRBV6-3 with TRBJ2-1; no definite D call. CDR1 MNHEY and CDR2 SVGEGT come from the germline V gene. The CDR3 consists of 10 residues. Here the CDR3 DNA reads TGTGCCAACAGTCCCGGAAAGCAGTTCTTC. As protein: CANSPGKQFF.

Turning to this clonotype: Germline and junction disagree at one end, which may indicate a read error. This sequence joins TRBV4-2 and TRBJ2-4; D is perhaps TRBD2 (6 bases). Germline V gene lookup returns CDR1 LGHNA and CDR2 YNFKEQ. The CDR3 covers 16 residues. The chain's CDR3 is CASSQDTASAIAIQYF. The CDR3 coding sequence is TGTGCCAGTAGCCAAGATACTGCTAGCGCGATTGCCATTCAGTACTTC.

The table lists this clonotype with a few counts. The chain uses TRBV4-2 and TRBJ2-5; D uncertain. This CDR3 has 16 amino acids. Germline CDR1 reads LGHNA; CDR2 reads YNFKEQ. V was clipped by 0 bases and J by 4 bases, with 15 bases between them. The CDR3 is CASSQDEVGPRETQYF. In DNA form, the CDR3 reads TGTGCCAGCAGCCAAGATGAAGTCGGGCCCCGAGAGACCCAGTACTTC.

This chain joins TRBV12-3 or TRBV12-4 and TRBJ1-1; maybe TRBD1 (6 bases). This CDR3 is 15 amino acids long. V dropped 1 base and J dropped 10 bases, with 19 bases sitting between them. The CDR3 DNA sequence: TGTGCCAGCAGTTTAGGAACTCGATCGGGGGGGCGAGCTTTCTTT. It specifies CASSLGTRSGGRAFF.

This chain links TRBV10-2 with TRBJ2-1; D unresolved. The germline V gene has CDR1 WSHSY and CDR2 SAAADI. There are 15 residues in the CDR3. Trimming took 0 bases from V and 3 from J, leaving 9 bases between them. The CDR3, as DNA: TGCGCCAGCAGTGAGTCGATGGATGTCTACAATGAGCAGTTCTTC. This gives the protein CASSESMDVYNEQFF.

In its sample, this clonotype was seen many times. This chain joins TRBV12-3 or TRBV12-4 and TRBJ1-5; 9 nucleotides align to TRBD1. This CDR3 is 14 amino acids long. The V gene end was trimmed by 7 bases and the J gene end by 7 bases; junction bases not matched to a gene: 8. The chain's CDR3 is CASNRQGVQQPQHF. CDR3 sequence (DNA): TGTGCCAGCAATAGACAGGGGGTTCAACAGCCCCAGCATTTT.

This clonotype came up many times. This CDR3 is CSVRGAGVTQYF. The CDR3 nucleotides read TGCAGCGTTCGGGGGGCAGGGGTGACCCAGTACTTC. The chain uses TRBV29-1 and TRBJ2-5, with D possibly being TRBD2 (7 bases). Germline CDR1 reads SQVTM; CDR2 reads ANQGSEA. The CDR3 consists of 12 residues. V was clipped by 5 bases and J by 7 bases, with 14 bases between them.

The chain joins TRBV5-1 to TRBJ2-2; D might be TRBD2 (6 bases). The germline V gene has CDR1 SGHRS and CDR2 YFSETQ. The CDR3 is made up of 15 amino acids. The V end lost 4 bases, the J end lost 3 bases, and 13 bases lay between the germline ends. CDR3 DNA sequence: TGCGCCAGCAGCCGGGAGCCAGGGTACACCGGGGAGCTGTTTTTT. This codes for CASSREPGYTGELFF.

Comments on this clonotype: One end of the junction fails to match germline, which may point to a read error. The rearrangement links TRBV11-3 to TRBJ2-2; 11 bases align to TRBD1. Germline V gene lookup returns CDR1 SGHNT and CDR2 YENEEA. The CDR3 has 15 amino acids. CDR3 coding DNA: TGTGCCTGCAGCAACTCCGGACAGGGGGCCGGGGAACTGTTTTTT. Protein product: CACSNSGQGAGELFF.

As to this clonotype: Just one base apart from a much larger clone, this may be a read error. The chain's CDR3 is CASSQRTGNAQYF. The CDR3 bases are TGTGCCAGCAGCCAAAGGACAGGGAACGCGCAGTACTTC. The chain carries TRBV4-2 and TRBJ2-7, with 8 bases matching TRBD1. Germline CDR1 is LGHNA and CDR2 is YNFKEQ. CDR3 length equals 13 residues. The J segment lost 9 bases and the V segment lost 2 bases, leaving 6 bases of the junction unmatched.

This clonotype was seen only a few times. The chain combines TRBV5-1 with TRBJ2-5, with D unclear. Germline CDR1 SGHRS, CDR2 YFSETQ. This CDR3 spans 15 amino acids. Trimming stripped 0 bases from V and 5 bases from J, with 14 bases between. CDR3 sequence: CASSLGPSQWETQYF. The CDR3 nucleotides read TGCGCCAGCAGCTTGGGGCCATCTCAATGGGAGACCCAGTACTTC.